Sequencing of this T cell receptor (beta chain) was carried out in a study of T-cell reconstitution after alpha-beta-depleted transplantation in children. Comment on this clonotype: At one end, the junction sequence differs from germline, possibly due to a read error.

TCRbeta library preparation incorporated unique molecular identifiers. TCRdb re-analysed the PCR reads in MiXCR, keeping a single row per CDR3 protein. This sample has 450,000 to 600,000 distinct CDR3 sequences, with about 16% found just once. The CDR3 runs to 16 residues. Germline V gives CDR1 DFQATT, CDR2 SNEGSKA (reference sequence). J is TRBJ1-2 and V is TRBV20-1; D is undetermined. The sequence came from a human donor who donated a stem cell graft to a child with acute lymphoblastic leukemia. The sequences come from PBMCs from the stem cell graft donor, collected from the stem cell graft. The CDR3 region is CCARASQGSYIHGYTF. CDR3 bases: TGCTGTGCTAGAGCCTCACAAGGGAGCTACATCCATGGCTACACCTTC.